One sample yielded the 16 T cell receptor beta chains listed below, sequenced in a study of blood T cell repertoires in COVID-19. The data were produced by immunoSEQ multiplex PCR, yet TCRdb's version contains in-frame clones alone and is incomplete. The sample holds approximately 70,000 clones, roughly 88% seen once. The material sequenced was peripheral blood. All receptors come from a woman aged 60 to 75 with acute or convalescent COVID-19.

The table lists this clone with a few counts. The chain carries TRBV6-2 or TRBV6-3 and TRBJ1-6; no reliable D call. The CDR3 contains 15 residues. Trimming shortened V by 2 bases and J by 0 bases, and 5 bases separated the two germline ends. Germline assignment: CDR1 MNHEY and CDR2 SVGEGT. The CDR3 is CASSYRSSYNSPLHF. DNA of the CDR3: TGTGCCAGCAGTTACAGGAGCTCCTATAATTCACCCCTCCACTTT.

The chain carries TRBV5-1 and TRBJ1-6; no firm D call. The CDR3 contains 18 residues. V was shortened by 1 base and J by 9 bases, with 23 bases between the two germline ends. Germline V lookup: CDR1 SGHRS, CDR2 YFSETQ. CDR3 protein: CASSLRSQSVVPGSPLHF. In DNA form, the CDR3 reads TGCGCCAGCAGCTTGAGGTCCCAGTCTGTGGTACCGGGTTCACCCCTCCACTTT.

This chain joins TRBV6-2 or TRBV6-3 and TRBJ1-2, with D tentatively TRBD1 (6 bases). The CDR3 consists of 14 residues. CDR1 is MNHEY and CDR2 is SVGEGT in the germline V gene. Trimming removed 5 bases at V and 8 bases at J, with 18 bases between. The CDR3: CASSPRGATQGYTF. The CDR3 bases are TGTGCCAGCAGTCCACGGGGGGCTACGCAGGGCTACACCTTC.

This rearrangement joins TRBV9 to TRBJ1-2; D perhaps matches TRBD1 (5 bases). The CDR3 totals 14 residues. Trimming removed 0 bases from V and 4 bases from J, with 10 bases in between. Germline assignment: CDR1 SGDLS and CDR2 YYNGEE. CDR3 coding DNA: TGTGCCAGCAGCGTAGGTTCAGGGTTCTATGGCTACACCTTC. It is translated as CASSVGSGFYGYTF.

The chain links TRBV29-1 to TRBJ1-1; 8 bases align to TRBD1. V shed 6 bases and J 1 base; nucleotides not matched to a gene: 4. The CDR3 spans 13 residues. CDR1 is SQVTM and CDR2 is ANQGSEA in the germline V gene. Written as DNA, the CDR3 is TGCAGCGTGGAGGGACAGGAGAACACTGAAGCTTTCTTT. It codes for CSVEGQENTEAFF.

The gene calls are TRBV11-2 and TRBJ2-1; a weak D match, TRBD2 (5 bases). Germline CDR1 reads SGHAT; CDR2 reads FQNNGV. The CDR3 runs 15 residues. Trimming shortened V by 5 bases and J by 7 bases, and 18 bases separated the two germline ends. The CDR3 sequence is CASSLKGSVVNEQFF. In DNA, the CDR3 is TGTGCCAGCAGCCTGAAGGGTAGCGTGGTAAATGAGCAGTTCTTC.

The V gene is TRBV6-5, the J gene TRBJ1-6, with TRBD1 identical over 7 bases. CDR3 length equals 15 residues. The trim removed 5 bases at V and 7 bases at J, leaving 8 bases unmatched. The germline gives CDR1 MNHEY, CDR2 SVGAGI. The CDR3 region has the DNA TGTGCCAGCAGTCACCAGGGGGAAGGCAATTCACCCCTCCACTTT. Translated, it gives CASSHQGEGNSPLHF.

The gene calls are TRBV5-6 and TRBJ1-6; TRBD1 agrees at 8 bases. Trimming removed 4 bases from V and 7 bases from J; junction bases left unmatched: 7. The CDR3 totals 15 residues. Per germline, CDR1 SGHDT and CDR2 YYEEEE. The CDR3, as DNA: TGTGCCAGCAGCCCACATACAGGGGGAAATTCACCCCTCCACTTT. Amino acid sequence: CASSPHTGGNSPLHF.

The rearrangement links TRBV5-6 to TRBJ1-3; 9 bases line up with TRBD1. The CDR3 consists of 17 residues. Germline CDR1 reads SGHDT; CDR2 reads YYEEEE. V lost 5 bases, J lost 0 bases, and 9 bases stayed unmatched. CDR3 sequence: CASSYTGGGFSGNTIYF. CDR3 coding DNA: TGTGCCAGCAGTTACACAGGGGGCGGTTTCTCTGGAAACACCATATATTTT.

The genes are TRBV25-1 and TRBJ2-1, with D maybe TRBD1 (6 bases). The CDR3 runs to 18 residues. V was trimmed by 0 bases and J by 0 bases, leaving 15 bases between them. Germline V gene data show CDR1 as MGHDK and CDR2 as SYGVNS. The CDR3 here is CASSEYFPRGLSYNEQFF. CDR3 DNA: TGTGCCAGCAGTGAATATTTCCCCAGGGGTCTCTCCTACAATGAGCAGTTCTTC. Based on the CDR3 plus reference TRBV25-1 and TRBJ2-1, the full variable domain is EADIYQTPRYLVIGTGKKITLECSQTMGHDKMYWYQQDPGMELHLIHYSYGVNSTEKGDLSSESTVSRIRTEHFPLTLESARPSHTSQYLCASSEYFPRGLSYNEQFFGPGTRLTVL.

The rearrangement joins TRBV6-2 or TRBV6-3 to TRBJ1-2, with D maybe TRBD1 (5 bases). Trimming pared 0 bases from V and 7 bases from J, leaving 15 bases between. CDR1 MNHEY and CDR2 SVGEGT come from the germline V gene. The CDR3 sequence is 15 residues long. CDR3 sequence reads: CASSYSGVSYSGYTF. The CDR3 nucleotides are TGTGCCAGCAGTTACTCAGGGGTCTCCTACTCTGGCTACACCTTC.

The V call is TRBV6-2 or TRBV6-3, the J call TRBJ1-5; 7 bases fit TRBD1. The germline gives CDR1 MNHEY, CDR2 SVGEGT. The CDR3 extends over 15 amino acids. Germline trimming cut 5 bases from V and 4 bases from J; bases unmatched to any gene: 8. CDR3 DNA sequence: TGTGCCAGCAGTGGGGGGACAGTCGAGAATCAGCCCCAGCATTTT. Protein product: CASSGGTVENQPQHF.

J is TRBJ1-2 and V is TRBV6-4; TRBD1 aligns across 9 bases. J lost 8 bases, V lost 0 bases, and 10 bases had no gene match. This CDR3 has 16 amino acids. Germline CDR1 MRHNA, CDR2 SNTAGT. As DNA, the CDR3 is TGTGCCAGCAGTGACTCCTTTGCAGGACAGGGGCGCGGCTACACCTTC. As protein: CASSDSFAGQGRGYTF.

This chain connects TRBV7-8 to TRBJ2-3; 8 positions agree with TRBD2. Looked up from germline, CDR1 is SGHVS and CDR2 is FQNEAQ. The CDR3 extends over 17 amino acids. Trimming removed 4 bases from V and 0 bases from J; junction bases left unmatched: 9. Here the CDR3 DNA reads TGTGCCAGCAGCTCTCTCGTAGCGGGATCTAGCACAGATACGCAGTATTTT. It yields the protein CASSSLVAGSSTDTQYF.

This chain joins TRBV7-9 and TRBJ2-2; D remains unclear. CDR3 length: 12 residues. Between the trimmed V and J ends, which lost 6 bases and 7 bases, there was a span of 9 bases. The germline V gene has CDR1 SEHNR and CDR2 FQNEAQ (reference sequence). CDR3 in DNA: TGTGCCAGCAGAACTAACGGCGGGGAGCTGTTTTTT. It is translated as CASRTNGGELFF.

The V call is TRBV4-1, the J call TRBJ2-1, with TRBD2 matching over 10 bases. The germline V gene encodes CDR1 MGHRA and CDR2 YSYEKL. The CDR3 totals 15 residues. V lost 1 base, J lost 9 bases, and 6 bases stayed unmatched. The CDR3 bases are TGCGCCAGCAGCCAAGGAGCGGGAGGGCCCGGTGAGCAGTTCTTC. Translated, it gives CASSQGAGGPGEQFF.